Presented here are 11 T cell receptor beta chains from one specimen sequenced in a study of control samples from healthy donors and cancer patients. Repertoires were generated with immunoSEQ multiplex PCR, while TCRdb's copy carries only in-frame clones and drops some. The repertoire holds around 55,000 clones, roughly 86% seen once, with 3% to 4% in the top ten. The sequenced sample consisted of blood. The receptors derive from a middle-aged man in good health.

The V and J genes are TRBV11-1 and TRBJ2-2; D could derive from TRBD1 or TRBD2 (6 bases each). V was shortened by 5 bases and J by 1 base, with 8 bases between the two germline ends. The CDR3 extends over 14 amino acids. In germline, CDR1 is SGHAT, CDR2 FQDESV (reference sequence). The CDR3 DNA sequence: TGTGCCAGCAGCGCGGGACAGAACACCGGGGAGCTGTTTTTT. Translation: CASSAGQNTGELFF.

The chain joins TRBV28 to TRBJ2-5, with D possibly matching TRBD2 (5 bases). Trimming pared 6 bases from V and 4 bases from J, leaving 15 bases between. Germline CDR1 and CDR2: MDHEN and SYDVKM. This CDR3 has 14 residues. The CDR3 is CASSRARAVETQYF. In DNA, the CDR3 is TGTGCCAGCAGCCGAGCGCGGGCTGTAGAGACCCAGTACTTC.

V and J are TRBV5-6 and TRBJ2-5; 7 bases line up with TRBD1. CDR3 size: 14 residues. Per germline, CDR1 SGHDT and CDR2 YYEEEE. V gave up 2 bases and J gave up 3 bases; unmatched junction bases: 4. In DNA, the CDR3 is TGTGCCAGCAGCTTCCCCGGGACAGAAGAGACCCAGTACTTC. The encoded protein is CASSFPGTEETQYF.

The V call is TRBV14, the J call TRBJ1-1; D perhaps matches TRBD1 (5 bases). The CDR3 loop spans 14 amino acids. V lost 4 bases and J 4 bases, leaving 13 bases between the germline ends. CDR1 SGHDN and CDR2 FVKESK come from the germline V gene. CDR3 in DNA: TGTGCCAGCAGCCTAATGAGGGGAGGCACTGAAGCTTTCTTT. Protein product: CASSLMRGGTEAFF.

The chain employs TRBV12-5 and TRBJ2-5, with TRBD1 as a possible D gene (5 bases). V was cut by 1 base and J by 1 base, with 7 bases left in between. This CDR3 comprises 14 residues. From germline, CDR1 is LGHNT and CDR2 FRNRAP. The CDR3 region is CASGLGRAQETQYF. The CDR3 nucleotides read TGTGCTAGTGGTTTGGGCAGGGCCCAAGAGACCCAGTACTTC.

V usage is TRBV9 and J usage is TRBJ1-1, with no clear D. The CDR3 covers 13 residues. CDR1 is SGDLS, CDR2 YYNGEE, per germline. V dropped 2 bases and J dropped 1 base, with 6 bases sitting between them. This chain's CDR3 is CASSVQQNTEAFF. Here the CDR3 DNA reads TGTGCCAGCAGCGTGCAACAGAACACTGAAGCTTTCTTT.

The V and J genes are TRBV27 and TRBJ1-1, with a possible D match to TRBD1 (5 bases). The CDR3 totals 13 residues. Germline V gene data show CDR1 as MNHEY and CDR2 as SMNVEV (reference sequence). Trimming cost V 0 bases and J 3 bases, with 5 bases left between them. The CDR3 coding sequence is TGTGCCAGCAGTTTATCCAGGGACACTGAAGCTTTCTTT. Translation gives CASSLSRDTEAFF.

V gene TRBV7-9 combines with J gene TRBJ2-1; perhaps TRBD1 as D (5 bases). The CDR3 runs 12 residues. V lost 7 bases, J lost 8 bases, and 12 bases lay in between. Germline V gives CDR1 SEHNR, CDR2 FQNEAQ (reference sequence). The CDR3 sequence: CASTTGHYEQFF. The DNA of the CDR3 is TGTGCCAGCACCACCGGACATTATGAGCAGTTCTTC.

The chain links TRBV20-1 to TRBJ2-7, with D unclear. The CDR3 contains 11 residues. Trimming stripped 5 bases from V and 5 bases from J, with 10 bases between. CDR1 DFQATT and CDR2 SNEGSKA come from the germline V gene (reference sequence). The CDR3 loop is CSAGPKDEQYF. CDR3 nucleotides: TGCAGTGCTGGGCCTAAGGACGAGCAGTACTTC.

The chain is built from TRBV27 and TRBJ1-1; 9 nucleotides align to TRBD1. V trimming: 5 bases; J trimming: 0 bases; junction bases outside the gene matches: 1. Germline V CDR1 and CDR2: MNHEY, SMNVEV (reference sequence). There are 14 residues in the CDR3. CDR3 coding DNA: TGTGCCAGCAGTCGGGACAGGGTGAACACTGAAGCTTTCTTT. It translates to CASSRDRVNTEAFF.

This clone was counted once. This sequence joins TRBV7-9 and TRBJ1-1; tentative D call: TRBD1 (6 bases). From germline, CDR1 is SEHNR and CDR2 FQNEAQ (reference sequence). There are 14 residues in the CDR3. V was cut by 5 bases and J by 3 bases, with 13 bases left in between. The CDR3 DNA reads TGTGCCAGCAGCAACGGACAGCCCTACACTGAAGCTTTCTTT. Translating gives CASSNGQPYTEAFF.